This T cell receptor (beta chain) was captured in a study of blood T cell repertoires in COVID-19. The CDR3 extends over 16 amino acids. Unmatched junction bases numbered 9, after V lost 6 bases and J lost 0 bases. Germline loops: CDR1 ENHRY, CDR2 SYGVKD. As handled by the study authors: It was from reference gene primer amplification that nucleated cell counts were estimated. Here immunoSEQ multiplex PCR was the method, and the copy in TCRdb shows in-frame clones only, minus some. V and J calls and clone size come straight from that table; D and trimming were deduced from the DNA. The sample lists over 60,000 clones, approximately 84% occurring once.

The sequenced material came from peripheral blood. The receptor comes from a man aged 65 to 79 with active or convalescent COVID-19. The V and J genes are TRBV10-3 and TRBJ2-3; 7 bases are shared with TRBD2. In DNA form, the CDR3 reads TGTGCCATCAGACACTTGGGTAGCGGGAGCACAGATACGCAGTATTTT. As protein: CAIRHLGSGSTDTQYF.